The 17 T cell receptor beta chains below were found in one sample sequenced in a study of T cell responses to AZD1222 COVID-19 vaccine. Clones were read by immunoSEQ multiplex PCR, and TCRdb kept only the in-frame ones, dropping some. The sample yields 150,000 or so clones, 90% seen once. Here the sequenced sample was peripheral blood, taken on day 0 of AZD1222 vaccination. The receptor source for this set is an adult in good health.

The V call is TRBV7-3, the J call TRBJ1-4; maybe TRBD1 (5 bases). Trimming removed 2 bases at V and 0 bases at J, with 13 bases between. Germline V gives CDR1 SGHTA, CDR2 FQGTGA. The CDR3 is 17 amino acids. The CDR3, as DNA: TGTGCCAGCAGCTTAGAAGGTGGGGCCGCAACTAATGAAAAACTGTTTTTT. Amino acids: CASSLEGGAATNEKLFF.

The V and J genes are TRBV28 and TRBJ1-1, with 7 nucleotides matching TRBD1. The CDR3 extends over 14 amino acids. Trimming cost V 5 bases and J 3 bases; bases outside gene matches: 6. The germline V gene encodes CDR1 MDHEN and CDR2 SYDVKM. The CDR3: CASSDGQDYTEAFF. The CDR3 DNA follows: TGTGCCAGCAGTGATGGACAGGACTACACTGAAGCTTTCTTT. Filled out from reference TRBV28 and TRBJ1-1, the complete variable domain reads DVKVTQSSRYLVKRTGEKVFLECVQDMDHENMFWYRQDPGLGLRLIYFSYDVKMKEKGDIPEGYSVSREKKERFSLILESASTNQTSMYLCASSDGQDYTEAFFGQGTRLTVV.

This clone was detected once. The chain links TRBV28 to TRBJ1-3; 9 bases fit TRBD1. The length of the CDR3 is 16 residues. The V segment lost 5 bases and the J segment 9 bases; nucleotides outside the gene matches: 14. The germline V gene has CDR1 MDHEN and CDR2 SYDVKM. CDR3 DNA sequence: TGTGCCAGCAGTCCAACTCCCGGGACAGGGACTTTCACCATATATTTT. Translating gives CASSPTPGTGTFTIYF. Based on the CDR3 plus reference TRBV28 and TRBJ1-3, the full variable domain is DVKVTQSSRYLVKRTGEKVFLECVQDMDHENMFWYRQDPGLGLRLIYFSYDVKMKEKGDIPEGYSVSREKKERFSLILESASTNQTSMYLCASSPTPGTGTFTIYFGEGSWLTVV.

The rearrangement links TRBV29-1 to TRBJ2-1; D is undetermined. V was pared by 1 base and J by 16 bases, with 14 bases between. CDR1 is SQVTM, CDR2 ANQGSEA, per germline. This CDR3 contains 11 residues. CDR3 coding DNA: TGCAGCGTTGAAGCAGGCCTGTTCCTATTCTTC. Its translation: CSVEAGLFLFF.

The V gene is TRBV11-2, the J gene TRBJ1-2; D may be TRBD1 (6 bases). The CDR3 is 13 residues long. CDR1 and CDR2 from the germline V gene are SGHAT and FQNNGV. V was trimmed by 2 bases and J by 8 bases, leaving 12 bases between them. As DNA, the CDR3 is TGTGCCAGCAGCTTAAACAGGGTAGGAGGCTACACCTTC. This translates into CASSLNRVGGYTF.

The CDR3 DNA follows: TGTGCCAGCAGCTGGGACAGAGGCTACGAGCAGTACTTC. Protein: CASSWDRGYEQYF. The V call is TRBV7-9, the J call TRBJ2-7; 7 positions agree with TRBD1. CDR3 size: 13 residues. Trimming at V came to 4 bases and at J to 3 bases, leaving 3 bases not matched to a gene. Germline CDR1 and CDR2: SEHNR and FQNEAQ (reference sequence). The full variable domain, with the rest looked up from reference TRBV7-9 and TRBJ2-7, is DTGVSQNPRHKITKRGQNVTFRCDPISEHNRLYWYRQTLGQGPEFLTYFQNEAQLEKSRLLSDRFSAERPKGSFSTLEIQRTEQGDSAMYLCASSWDRGYEQYFGPGTRLTVT.

This chain connects TRBV3-1 (or the pseudogene TRBV3-2) to TRBJ1-2; D is ambiguous. Germline assignment: CDR1 LGHDT and CDR2 YNNKEL (reference sequence). The CDR3 runs to 17 residues. Trimming removed 2 bases from V and 5 bases from J, with 21 bases in between. DNA of the CDR3: TGTGCCAGCAGCCAATCTAACGGACGGGCTCGAGGTTATGGCTACACCTTC. Its protein product is CASSQSNGRARGYGYTF.

The chain employs TRBV11-3 and TRBJ2-1; 11 positions agree with TRBD2. The V and J ends lost 4 bases and 4 bases, in that order; junction bases with no gene match: 3. The CDR3 has 15 residues. Germline CDR1 reads SGHNT; CDR2 reads YENEEA. CDR3 in DNA: TGTGCCAGCAGCTCCTCTAGCGGGGGGTACAATGAGCAGTTCTTC. It yields the protein CASSSSSGGYNEQFF.

This clone has a single count. The chain joins TRBV30 to TRBJ1-2; 8 nucleotides align to TRBD1. J gave up 7 bases and V 3 bases, and 16 bases lay outside the gene matches. This CDR3 is 16 amino acids long. CDR1 is GTSNPN and CDR2 is SVGIG in the germline V gene (reference sequence). The CDR3 DNA follows: TGTGCCTGGAGCCGGACAGGGATTAGCAGTACTAGTGGCTACACCTTC. Translated, it gives CAWSRTGISSTSGYTF.

This clone has just a few counts. V and J are TRBV6-4 and TRBJ2-3, with 12 bases identical to TRBD2. Trimming removed 0 bases from V and 4 bases from J; junction bases left unmatched: 5. The CDR3 extends over 17 amino acids. From germline, CDR1 is MRHNA and CDR2 SNTAGT. CDR3 amino acids: CASSDSSTSGGADTQYF. The CDR3 nucleotides read TGTGCCAGCAGTGACTCTTCGACTAGCGGGGGTGCAGATACGCAGTATTTT.

This clone is classed as medium-sized. V and J are TRBV2 and TRBJ1-5; D ambiguous. Germline V gene sequence: CDR1 SNHLY, CDR2 FYNNEI. CDR3 length: 14 residues. The ends were cut back, 6 bases at V and 0 bases at J, with 9 bases in the middle. The CDR3, as DNA: TGTGCCAGCAGCAGATTAAATAGCAATCAGCCCCAGCATTTT. Protein: CASSRLNSNQPQHF.

The genes are TRBV27 and TRBJ1-2, with a possible D match to TRBD1 (5 bases). Germline V lookup: CDR1 MNHEY, CDR2 SMNVEV (reference sequence). The length of the CDR3 is 13 residues. Trimming shortened V by 5 bases and J by 7 bases, and 14 bases separated the two germline ends. The CDR3 protein is CASSPRGVVGYTF. DNA for the CDR3: TGTGCCAGCAGTCCACGGGGGGTCGTTGGCTACACCTTC.

CDR3 bases: TGTGCCAGCAGCCCGAGGGGGATCCTAGCTAACTATGGCTACACCTTC. It codes for CASSPRGILANYGYTF. The chain uses TRBV7-9 and TRBJ1-2; TRBD1 might be the D (6 bases). This CDR3 region has 16 residues. Germline V gives CDR1 SEHNR, CDR2 FQNEAQ (reference sequence). Trimming pared 5 bases from V and 0 bases from J, leaving 16 bases between.

The DNA of the CDR3 is TGTGCCAGCAGCTTACAGGGGGCGAGTGGAAACACCATATATTTT. Amino acids: CASSLQGASGNTIYF. The chain has TRBV7-9 and TRBJ1-3; the match to TRBD1 covers 8 bases. CDR3 length: 15 residues. Losses at the gene ends were 2 bases for V and 3 bases for J; bases not matched to a gene: 3. From germline, CDR1 is SEHNR and CDR2 FQNEAQ (reference sequence). Full variable domain (outside the CDR3, taken from reference TRBV7-9 and TRBJ1-3): DTGVSQNPRHKITKRGQNVTFRCDPISEHNRLYWYRQTLGQGPEFLTYFQNEAQLEKSRLLSDRFSAERPKGSFSTLEIQRTEQGDSAMYLCASSLQGASGNTIYFGEGSWLTVV.

This clone has more than one count but fewer than ten. The chain joins TRBV2 to TRBJ2-1; 7 bases line up with TRBD1. V was pared by 7 bases and J by 0 bases, with 6 bases of the junction left unmatched. Germline loops: CDR1 SNHLY, CDR2 FYNNEI. The CDR3 runs 15 residues. This CDR3 reads CASISTGDSYNEQFF. The CDR3 DNA follows: TGTGCCAGCATCTCAACAGGGGACTCCTACAATGAGCAGTTCTTC.

The chain is built from TRBV6-2 or TRBV6-3 and TRBJ1-3, with D maybe TRBD1 (5 bases). With 5 bases removed from V and 4 bases from J, the gap between germline ends came to 15 bases. The CDR3 runs to 15 residues. The germline V gene encodes CDR1 MNHEY and CDR2 SVGEGT. The CDR3 spells CASSTRQTSGNTIYF. In nucleotides, the CDR3 is TGTGCCAGCAGTACCCGACAGACTTCGGGAAACACCATATATTTT.

The chain employs TRBV19 and TRBJ1-2, with D unresolved. The V gene lost 4 bases and the J gene lost 0 bases, with 15 bases spanning the gap. This CDR3 spans 16 amino acids. CDR1 and CDR2 from the germline V gene are LNHDA and SQIVND (reference sequence). The CDR3 loop is CASSTYATMTNYGYTF. CDR3 nucleotide sequence: TGTGCCAGTAGTACCTACGCGACGATGACTAACTATGGCTACACCTTC.